This T cell receptor (beta chain) was recorded in a study of shared clonotypes between healthy human individuals. Whole-study findings and limits: An anticipated effect of sequencing depth on clonotype sharing among donors was recognized. Non-shared clonotypes were found to have lower generation probabilities than the clonotypes that were shared by all four of the sorted-subset donors.

CDR3 length equals 14 residues. Between the trimmed V and J ends, which lost 0 bases and 6 bases, there was a span of 9 bases. In germline, CDR1 is MNHEY, CDR2 SVGAGI. Data came from immunoSEQ multiplex PCR; TCRdb stores just in-frame clones and leaves some out. The table shows about 2.5 million clones, with around 92% occurring only once. On this clone itself: Antigen specificity is unknown. Distinct nucleotide sequences in the sample also encode this CDR3.

Memory CD4+ cells were the fraction left after CD45RA+ naive selection. The TCR sequence derives from a man younger than 35 in good health. Some clones in this sample may be carry-over from other donors' samples. The sequenced material came from naive CD4+ T cells from PBMCs. The sample's subset: CD45RA+ positively selected. V and J are TRBV6-5 and TRBJ1-5; tentative D call: TRBD1 (6 bases). CDR3: CASSYSTGIQPQHF. As DNA, the CDR3 is TGTGCCAGCAGTTACTCGACAGGTATTCAGCCCCAGCATTTT.